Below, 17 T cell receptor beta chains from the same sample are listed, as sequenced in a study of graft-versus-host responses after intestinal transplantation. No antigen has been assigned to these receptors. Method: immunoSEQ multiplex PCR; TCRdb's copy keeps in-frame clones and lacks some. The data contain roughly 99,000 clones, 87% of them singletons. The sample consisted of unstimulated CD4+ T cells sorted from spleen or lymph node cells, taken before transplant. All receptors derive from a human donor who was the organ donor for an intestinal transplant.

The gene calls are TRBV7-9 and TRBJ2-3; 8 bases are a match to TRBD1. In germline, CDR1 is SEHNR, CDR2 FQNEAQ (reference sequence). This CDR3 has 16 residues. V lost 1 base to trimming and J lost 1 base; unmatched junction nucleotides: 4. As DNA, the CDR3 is TGTGCCAGCAGCTTAGGGCTGGGACAGGGCACAGATACGCAGTATTTT. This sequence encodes CASSLGLGQGTDTQYF.

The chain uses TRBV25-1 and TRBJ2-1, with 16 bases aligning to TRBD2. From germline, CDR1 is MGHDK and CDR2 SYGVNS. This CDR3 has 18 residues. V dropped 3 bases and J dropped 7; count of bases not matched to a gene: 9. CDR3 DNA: TGTGCCAGCAGTGAGGGACTAGCGGGGGGGTGGTCCGGGAATGAGCAGTTCTTC. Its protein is CASSEGLAGGWSGNEQFF.

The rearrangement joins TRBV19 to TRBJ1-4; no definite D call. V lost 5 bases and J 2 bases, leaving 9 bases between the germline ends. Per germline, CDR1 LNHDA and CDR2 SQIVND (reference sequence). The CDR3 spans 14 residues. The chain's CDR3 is CASSEGSTNEKLFF. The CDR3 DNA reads TGTGCCAGTAGTGAGGGTTCCACTAATGAAAAACTGTTTTTT.

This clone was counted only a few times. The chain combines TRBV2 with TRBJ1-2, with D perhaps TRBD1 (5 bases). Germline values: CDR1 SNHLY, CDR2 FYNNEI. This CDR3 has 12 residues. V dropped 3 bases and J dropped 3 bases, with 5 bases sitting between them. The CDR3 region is CASSDRDYGYTF. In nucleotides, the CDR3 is TGTGCCAGCAGTGACAGGGACTATGGCTACACCTTC.

CDR3 DNA: TGTGCCAGCAGTGCCCCTAGCGGGACGAACACCGGGGAGCTGTTTTTT. Amino acid sequence: CASSAPSGTNTGELFF. The chain couples TRBV6-1 to TRBJ2-2; 9 bases agree with TRBD2. The CDR3 has 16 residues. CDR1 is MNHNS and CDR2 is SASEGT in the germline V gene. Germline trimming cut 4 bases from V and 0 bases from J; bases unmatched to any gene: 3.

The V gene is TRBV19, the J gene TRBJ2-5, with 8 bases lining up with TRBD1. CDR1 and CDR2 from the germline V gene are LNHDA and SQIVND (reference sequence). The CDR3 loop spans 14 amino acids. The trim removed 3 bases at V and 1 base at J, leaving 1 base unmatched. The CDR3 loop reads CASSIGQGQETQYF. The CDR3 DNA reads TGTGCCAGTAGTATTGGACAGGGCCAAGAGACCCAGTACTTC.

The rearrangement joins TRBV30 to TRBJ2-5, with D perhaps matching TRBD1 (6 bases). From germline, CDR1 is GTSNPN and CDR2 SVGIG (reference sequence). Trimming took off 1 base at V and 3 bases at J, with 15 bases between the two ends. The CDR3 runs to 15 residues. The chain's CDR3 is CAWSASGTTKETQYF. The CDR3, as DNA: TGTGCCTGGAGTGCCTCCGGGACAACTAAAGAGACCCAGTACTTC.

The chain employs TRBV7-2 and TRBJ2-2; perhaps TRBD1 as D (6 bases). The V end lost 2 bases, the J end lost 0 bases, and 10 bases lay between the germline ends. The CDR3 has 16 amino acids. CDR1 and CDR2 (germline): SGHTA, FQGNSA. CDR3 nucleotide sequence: TGTGCCAGCAGCTTACAAACAGGGCCGAACACCGGGGAGCTGTTTTTT. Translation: CASSLQTGPNTGELFF.

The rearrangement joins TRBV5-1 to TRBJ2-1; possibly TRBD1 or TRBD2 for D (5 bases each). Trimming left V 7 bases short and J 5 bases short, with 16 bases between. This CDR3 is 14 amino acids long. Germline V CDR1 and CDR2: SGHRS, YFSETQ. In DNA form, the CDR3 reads TGCGCCAGCTTGCTGGGGGACCTAAACAATGAGCAGTTCTTC. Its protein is CASLLGDLNNEQFF.

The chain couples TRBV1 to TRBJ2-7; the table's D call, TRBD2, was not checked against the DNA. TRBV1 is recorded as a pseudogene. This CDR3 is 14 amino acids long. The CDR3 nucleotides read TGCACCAGCAGCCGGACTAGCGGGAGCTACGAGCAGTACTTC. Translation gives CTSSRTSGSYEQYF.

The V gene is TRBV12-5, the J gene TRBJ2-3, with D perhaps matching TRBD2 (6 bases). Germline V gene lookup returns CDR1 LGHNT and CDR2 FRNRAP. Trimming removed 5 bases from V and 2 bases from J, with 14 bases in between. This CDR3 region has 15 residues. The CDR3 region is CASGMRSGVTDTQYF. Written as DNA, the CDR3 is TGTGCTAGTGGTATGCGGTCGGGGGTCACAGATACGCAGTATTTT. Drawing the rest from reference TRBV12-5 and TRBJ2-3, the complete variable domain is DARVTQTPRHKVTEMGQEVTMRCQPILGHNTVFWYRQTMMQGLELLAYFRNRAPLDDSGMPKDRFSAEMPDATLATLKIQPSEPRDSAVYFCASGMRSGVTDTQYFGPGTRLTVL.

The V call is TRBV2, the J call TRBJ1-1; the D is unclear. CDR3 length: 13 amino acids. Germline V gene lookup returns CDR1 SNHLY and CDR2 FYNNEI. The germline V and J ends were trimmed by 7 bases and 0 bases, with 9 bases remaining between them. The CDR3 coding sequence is TGTGCCAGCAAGGCAGAGATGAACACTGAAGCTTTCTTT. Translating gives CASKAEMNTEAFF.

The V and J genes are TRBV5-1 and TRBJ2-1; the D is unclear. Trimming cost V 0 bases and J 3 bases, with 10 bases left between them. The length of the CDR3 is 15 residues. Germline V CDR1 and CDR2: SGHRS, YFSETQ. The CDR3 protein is CASSLVGGDYNEQFF. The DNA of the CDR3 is TGCGCCAGCAGCTTGGTTGGCGGTGACTACAATGAGCAGTTCTTC.

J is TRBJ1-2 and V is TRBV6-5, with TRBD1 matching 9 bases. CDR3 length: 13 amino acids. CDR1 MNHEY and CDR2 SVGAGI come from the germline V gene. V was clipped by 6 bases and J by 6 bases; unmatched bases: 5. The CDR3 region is CASRIQGADGYTF. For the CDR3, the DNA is TGTGCCAGCAGGATACAGGGGGCCGATGGCTACACCTTC.

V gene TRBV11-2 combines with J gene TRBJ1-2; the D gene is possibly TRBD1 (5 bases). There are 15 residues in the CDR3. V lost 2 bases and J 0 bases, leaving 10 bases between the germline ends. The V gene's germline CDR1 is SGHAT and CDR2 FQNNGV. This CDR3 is CASSLTGTTNYGYTF. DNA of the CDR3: TGTGCCAGCAGCTTAACGGGGACTACTAACTATGGCTACACCTTC. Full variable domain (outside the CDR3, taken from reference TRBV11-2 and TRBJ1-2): EAGVAQSPRYKIIEKRQSVAFWCNPISGHATLYWYQQILGQGPKLLIQFQNNGVVDDSQLPKDRFSAERLKGVDSTLKIQPAKLEDSAVYLCASSLTGTTNYGYTFGSGTRLTVV.

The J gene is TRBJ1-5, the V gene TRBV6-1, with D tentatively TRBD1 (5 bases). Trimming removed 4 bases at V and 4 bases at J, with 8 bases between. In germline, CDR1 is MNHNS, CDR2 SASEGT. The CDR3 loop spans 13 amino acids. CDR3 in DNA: TGTGCCAGCAGTGCCCAGGGTAATCAGCCCCAGCATTTT. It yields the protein CASSAQGNQPQHF.

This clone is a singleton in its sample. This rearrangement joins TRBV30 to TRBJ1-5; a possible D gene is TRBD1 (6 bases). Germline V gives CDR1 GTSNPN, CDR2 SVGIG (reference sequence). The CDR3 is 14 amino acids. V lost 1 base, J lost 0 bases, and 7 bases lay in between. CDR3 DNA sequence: TGTGCCTGGAGTGGACAGGTTAGCAATCAGCCCCAGCATTTT. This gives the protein CAWSGQVSNQPQHF. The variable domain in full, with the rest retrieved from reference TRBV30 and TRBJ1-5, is SQTIHQWPATLVQPVGSPLSLECTVEGTSNPNLYWYRQAAGRGLQLLFYSVGIGQISSEVPQNLSASRPQDRQFILSSKKLLLSDSGFYLCAWSGQVSNQPQHFGDGTRLSIL.